This T cell receptor (beta chain) was recorded in a study of T cell responses to AZD1222 COVID-19 vaccine. This clone was counted between two and nine times. What it recognizes is unknown. The protocol was immunoSEQ multiplex PCR, while the TCRdb copy is restricted to in-frame clones and leaves out a portion. The sample has some 130,000 clones, 88% seen once. Findings and limits, study-wide: Mapped onto spike, vaccine-associated CD4 TCRs spanned it and were dominant at 160-218 and 743-854.

The CDR3 loop spans 13 amino acids. CDR1 and CDR2 (germline): GTSNPN, SVGIG (reference sequence). Trimming removed 5 bases at V and 1 base at J, with 9 bases between. This TCR was recovered from an adult in good health. The sample consisted of peripheral blood, taken on day 0 of MenACWY control vaccination. This sequence joins TRBV30 and TRBJ1-5; D remains unclear. CDR3 bases: TGTGCCTGGGATGGAGGAAGCAATCAGCCCCAGCATTTT. Its protein product is CAWDGGSNQPQHF.